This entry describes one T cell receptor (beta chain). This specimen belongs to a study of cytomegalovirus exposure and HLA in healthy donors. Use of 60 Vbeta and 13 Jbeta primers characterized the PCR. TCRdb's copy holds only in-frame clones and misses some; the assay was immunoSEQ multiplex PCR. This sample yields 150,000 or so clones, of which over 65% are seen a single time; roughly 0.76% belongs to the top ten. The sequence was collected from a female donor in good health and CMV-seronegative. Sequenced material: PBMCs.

The CDR3 DNA is TGTGCCAGCAGTTTTTATAGGACAGGTAGCAATCAGCCCCAGCATTTT. Protein: CASSFYRTGSNQPQHF. The genes are TRBV27 and TRBJ1-5, with 7 bases that match TRBD1. V lost 3 bases to trimming and J lost 0 bases; unmatched junction nucleotides: 5. The CDR3 consists of 16 residues. Germline V lookup: CDR1 MNHEY, CDR2 SMNVEV (reference sequence).